These 28 T cell receptor beta chains originate from one sample sequenced in a study of T cell repertoires in cytomegalovirus infection. Using its own MiXCR run on the reads, TCRdb lists one record per CDR3 protein. This sample has over 200,000 distinct CDR3 sequences; approximately 13% occur once, and the top ten carry roughly 9.7%. Sequencing was carried out using PBMCs. These receptors all come from a human donor in good health (CMV status not recorded). Some clones in this sample may be carry-over from other donors' samples.

The chain has TRBV11-3 and TRBJ2-7; TRBD1 aligns across 11 bases. J was trimmed by 5 bases and V by 4 bases; bases with no gene match: 7. Germline V gives CDR1 SGHNT, CDR2 YENEEA. The CDR3 covers 15 residues. CDR3 DNA sequence: TGTGCCAGCAGCTACGGACAGGGGGCTGGGGACGAGCAGTACTTC. Translated: CASSYGQGAGDEQYF.

This chain joins TRBV29-1 and TRBJ1-1, with 7 bases aligning to TRBD1. Trimming at V came to 4 bases and at J to 4 bases, leaving 3 bases not matched to a gene. This CDR3 has 12 amino acids. CDR1 is SQVTM, CDR2 ANQGSEA, per germline. CDR3 nucleotide sequence: TGCAGCGTTGGACAGGGACCCACTGAAGCTTTCTTT. It encodes CSVGQGPTEAFF.

The chain employs TRBV7-9 and TRBJ1-2; no firm D call. The CDR3 length is 14 residues. Germline V lookup: CDR1 SEHNR, CDR2 FQNEAQ (reference sequence). Trimming stripped 4 bases from V and 7 bases from J, with 16 bases between. The CDR3 loop reads CASSSTSQPGGYTF. The CDR3 DNA reads TGTGCCAGCAGCTCCACCTCGCAGCCCGGTGGCTACACCTTC.

The chain employs TRBV29-1 and TRBJ2-3; D remains ambiguous. Germline V lookup: CDR1 SQVTM, CDR2 ANQGSEA. With 6 bases removed from V and 1 base from J, the gap between germline ends came to 11 bases. The CDR3 totals 13 residues. The CDR3 coding sequence is TGCAGCGTGGATGGATACCGCACAGATACGCAGTATTTT. It encodes CSVDGYRTDTQYF.

This clonotype was detected only a few times. V gene TRBV15 combines with J gene TRBJ1-1; possible D gene TRBD1, 5 bases. Trimming took off 3 bases at V and 6 bases at J, with 11 bases between the two ends. Germline CDR1 LNHNV, CDR2 YYDKDF (reference sequence). CDR3 length: 13 amino acids. In nucleotides, the CDR3 is TGTGCCACCAGCAGTGGCCCCAGGGCTGAAGCTTTCTTT. Translating it yields CATSSGPRAEAFF.

As concerns this clonotype: A much more abundant neighbour one base away suggests this may be a read error. The chain combines TRBV6-2 or TRBV6-3 with TRBJ2-1; D is unresolved. In germline, CDR1 is MNHEY, CDR2 SVGEGT. The CDR3 sequence is 13 residues long. The CDR3 is CASRYSTFNEQFF. The CDR3 coding sequence is TGTGCCAGCCGTTACTCGACCTTCAATGAGCAGTTCTTC.

The chain couples TRBV7-6 to TRBJ1-1; 8 bases are a match to TRBD1. Looked up from germline, CDR1 is SGHVS and CDR2 is FNYEAQ. The CDR3 is 12 amino acids. Germline trimming cut 5 bases from V and 10 bases from J; bases unmatched to any gene: 6. CDR3: CASSVRTGLAFF. The CDR3 DNA reads as TGTGCCAGCAGCGTGAGGACAGGGCTAGCTTTCTTT.

The chain uses TRBV7-9 and TRBJ1-2, with D possibly being TRBD1 (5 bases). The CDR3 sequence is 14 residues long. Germline CDR1 is SEHNR and CDR2 is FQNEAQ (reference sequence). V lost 1 base and J 3 bases, leaving 9 bases between the germline ends. In DNA form, the CDR3 reads TGTGCCAGCAGCTTAGGCAGGGCCTACTATGGCTACACCTTC. Amino acid sequence: CASSLGRAYYGYTF.

A word on this clonotype: Its ends do not fully match the called genes, so a read error is possible. J is TRBJ1-4 and V is TRBV2; D is uncertain. From germline, CDR1 is SNHLY and CDR2 FYNNEI. The CDR3 totals 14 residues. The CDR3 DNA reads TGTGCCCCCGACGGGATCTGCTCTAATGAAGAACTGTTTTTT. It translates to CAPDGICSNEELFF.

This clonotype was counted a few times. V is TRBV2 and J is TRBJ2-1, with a possible D match to TRBD2 (6 bases). The CDR3 is made up of 12 amino acids. Germline V gives CDR1 SNHLY, CDR2 FYNNEI. V shed 8 bases and J shed 5 bases, with 10 bases lying between them. The DNA for the CDR3 is TGTGCCAGCGGGGAGGTTAACAATGAGCAGTTCTTC. This encodes CASGEVNNEQFF.

This clonotype has only a few counts. The chain recombines TRBV6-6 with TRBJ2-2, with 8 bases identical to TRBD1. Trimming at V came to 7 bases and at J to 5 bases, leaving 9 bases not matched to a gene. Germline assignment: CDR1 MNHNY and CDR2 SVGAGI (reference sequence). The CDR3 is 15 amino acids. The CDR3 here is CASIRGQGGTGELFF. CDR3 nucleotide sequence: TGTGCCAGCATTCGCGGACAGGGCGGAACCGGGGAGCTGTTTTTT.

The rearrangement uses TRBV19 and TRBJ2-7; D is uncertain. Germline-derived CDR1 and CDR2 are LNHDA and SQIVND (reference sequence). The CDR3 is 12 amino acids. V was shortened by 4 bases and J by 3 bases, with 7 bases between the two germline ends. This chain's CDR3 is CASSNAYYEQYF. CDR3 nucleotides: TGTGCCAGTAGTAACGCATACTACGAGCAGTACTTC. Based on the CDR3 plus reference TRBV19 and TRBJ2-7, the full variable domain is DGGITQSPKYLFRKEGQNVTLSCEQNLNHDAMYWYRQDPGQGLRLIYYSQIVNDFQKGDIAEGYSVSREKKESFPLTVTSAQKNPTAFYLCASSNAYYEQYFGPGTRLTVT.

This clonotype was recorded at least ten times. The chain uses TRBV7-8 and TRBJ2-6; D is uncertain. Germline lookup yields CDR1 SGHVS and CDR2 FQNEAQ. CDR3 length: 14 amino acids. V lost 4 bases and J lost 4, with 8 bases in between. The CDR3 nucleotides are TGTGCCAGCAGCTCCTTCCCCGGGGCCAACGTCCTGACTTTC. It is translated as CASSSFPGANVLTF.

This clonotype was seen repeatedly, ten times or more. This chain joins TRBV20-1 and TRBJ2-7, with D perhaps matching TRBD2 (6 bases). The length of the CDR3 is 13 residues. CDR1 is DFQATT and CDR2 is SNEGSKA in the germline V gene (reference sequence). Trimming removed 5 bases from V and 2 bases from J, with 13 bases in between. The CDR3 is CSAPGSQAYEQYF. The CDR3 bases are TGCAGTGCTCCCGGGAGCCAAGCCTACGAGCAGTACTTC.

The table lists this clonotype with many counts. In nucleotides, the CDR3 is TGTGCCATCAGGCCTGATATGGCGGGTCAGCCCCAGCATTTT. Translation gives CAIRPDMAGQPQHF. The chain recombines TRBV10-3 with TRBJ1-5; D uncertain. Looked up from germline, CDR1 is ENHRY and CDR2 is SYGVKD. The CDR3 is 14 residues long. V lost 6 bases and J 6 bases, leaving 15 bases between the germline ends.

This rearrangement joins TRBV7-3 to TRBJ2-2; D uncertain. This CDR3 spans 14 amino acids. Germline V CDR1 and CDR2: SGHTA, FQGTGA. Trimming took off 1 base at V and 5 bases at J, with 8 bases between the two ends. Here the CDR3 reads CASSLSAITGELFF. For the CDR3, the DNA is TGTGCCAGCAGCTTAAGTGCGATAACCGGGGAGCTGTTTTTT.

This clonotype was seen ten or more times. This chain joins TRBV4-2 and TRBJ1-2; D gene unclear. The CDR3 is 16 amino acids. Trimming cost V 0 bases and J 4 bases, with 15 bases left between them. The germline CDR1 and CDR2 sequences are LGHNA and YNFKEQ. In DNA form, the CDR3 reads TGTGCCAGCAGCCAAGAGAGGGCTATAATTATCTATGGCTACACCTTC. This encodes CASSQERAIIIYGYTF.

Only a few counts were recorded for this clonotype. The CDR3 region is CSAPGTAGGTNYGYTF. CDR3 DNA: TGCAGTGCCCCCGGGACAGCCGGTGGGACTAACTATGGCTACACCTTC. This chain joins TRBV20-1 and TRBJ1-2; 7 bases line up with TRBD1. The CDR3 is 16 residues long. CDR1 DFQATT and CDR2 SNEGSKA come from the germline V gene (reference sequence). V shed 6 bases and J 0 bases; nucleotides not matched to a gene: 13.

The chain is built from TRBV20-1 and TRBJ1-2; D possibly corresponds to TRBD1 (6 bases). This CDR3 has 16 amino acids. V gave up 5 bases and J gave up 6 bases, with 25 bases separating them. Germline CDR1 is DFQATT and CDR2 is SNEGSKA (reference sequence). The CDR3 here is CSARSYRALGLDGYTF. CDR3 coding DNA: TGCAGTGCTCGATCTTACAGGGCTTTAGGACTCGATGGCTACACCTTC.

This clonotype was detected only a few times. The chain combines TRBV6-5 with TRBJ2-2; D ambiguous. Per germline, CDR1 MNHEY and CDR2 SVGAGI. Trimming removed 2 bases from V and 6 bases from J, with 7 bases in between. The CDR3 is made up of 13 amino acids. The CDR3 DNA sequence: TGTGCCAGCAGTTACGATATCGCCGGGGAGCTGTTTTTT. Translating gives CASSYDIAGELFF.

This clonotype was picked up many times. This chain links TRBV7-4 with TRBJ2-7; no reliable D call. CDR1 and CDR2 (germline): SGHVT, SQSDAQ. CDR3 length equals 14 residues. V was shortened by 3 bases and J by 1 base, with 10 bases between the two germline ends. CDR3 loop: CASSLKVLSYEQYF. CDR3 bases: TGTGCCAGCAGCTTGAAAGTCCTTTCCTACGAGCAGTACTTC.

This chain joins TRBV5-1 and TRBJ2-3; D gene unclear. Per germline, CDR1 SGHRS and CDR2 YFSETQ. Trimming took 2 bases from V and 5 from J, leaving 9 bases between them. The CDR3 runs to 13 residues. The CDR3 reads CASSLPLGDTQYF. The DNA for the CDR3 is TGCGCCAGCAGCTTACCGCTTGGAGATACGCAGTATTTT.

CDR3 in DNA: TGCAGTGCTAGAGATCTTAGGTTCGGCAGCACAGATACGCAGTATTTT. It encodes CSARDLRFGSTDTQYF. The chain combines TRBV20-1 with TRBJ2-3; D is uncertain. The CDR3 is 16 residues long. The germline V gene has CDR1 DFQATT and CDR2 SNEGSKA (reference sequence). With 0 bases removed from V and 0 bases from J, the gap between germline ends came to 13 bases.

In its sample, this clonotype was seen a few times. This rearrangement joins TRBV4-1 to TRBJ1-2; unclear D gene. Per the germline V gene, CDR1 is MGHRA and CDR2 is YSYEKL. V was clipped by 0 bases and J by 0 bases, with 8 bases between them. This CDR3 is built from 15 residues. The CDR3 coding sequence is TGCGCCAGCAGCCAAGATGACTTAGCTAACTATGGCTACACCTTC. It encodes CASSQDDLANYGYTF.

This clonotype showed up just a few times. V and J are TRBV7-3 and TRBJ2-5; D is unclear. Germline V gene sequence: CDR1 SGHTA, CDR2 FQGTGA. Trimming removed 5 bases from V and 5 bases from J, with 15 bases in between. CDR3 size: 14 residues. CDR3 residues: CASSPVARKETQYF. CDR3 nucleotide sequence: TGTGCCAGCAGCCCCGTCGCTAGGAAGGAGACCCAGTACTTC.

The table lists this clonotype with a few counts. The V and J genes are TRBV28 and TRBJ1-2; D possibly corresponds to TRBD1 (6 bases). The V gene's germline CDR1 is MDHEN and CDR2 SYDVKM. V lost 3 bases and J lost 8, with 13 bases in between. The CDR3 sequence is 13 residues long. The CDR3 protein is CASSFRGARGYTF. The CDR3 region has the DNA TGTGCCAGCAGTTTTCGGGGGGCGCGGGGCTACACCTTC.

This chain links TRBV5-1 with TRBJ2-6; no firm D call. V was cut by 9 bases and J by 0 bases, with 13 bases left in between. This CDR3 contains 15 residues. CDR1 is SGHRS, CDR2 YFSETQ, per germline. The chain's CDR3 is CATKTDFSGANVLTF. The CDR3 DNA sequence: TGCGCCACCAAAACGGATTTCTCTGGGGCCAACGTCCTGACTTTC.

This clonotype was observed many times. The V gene is TRBV7-2, the J gene TRBJ2-7; TRBD1 or TRBD2 may be the D gene (5 bases each). Trimming stripped 5 bases from V and 1 base from J, with 12 bases between. The germline V gene encodes CDR1 SGHTA and CDR2 FQGNSA. The CDR3 sequence is 14 residues long. CDR3 sequence (DNA): TGTGCCAGCAGCGCCCCAGGGACGTCCTACGAGCAGTACTTC. It specifies CASSAPGTSYEQYF. The complete variable domain, with remaining parts taken from reference TRBV7-2 and TRBJ2-7, reads GAGVSQSPSNKVTEKGKDVELRCDPISGHTALYWYRQSLGQGLEFLIYFQGNSAPDKSGLPSDRFSAERTGGSVSTLTIQRTQQEDSAVYLCASSAPGTSYEQYFGPGTRLTVT.